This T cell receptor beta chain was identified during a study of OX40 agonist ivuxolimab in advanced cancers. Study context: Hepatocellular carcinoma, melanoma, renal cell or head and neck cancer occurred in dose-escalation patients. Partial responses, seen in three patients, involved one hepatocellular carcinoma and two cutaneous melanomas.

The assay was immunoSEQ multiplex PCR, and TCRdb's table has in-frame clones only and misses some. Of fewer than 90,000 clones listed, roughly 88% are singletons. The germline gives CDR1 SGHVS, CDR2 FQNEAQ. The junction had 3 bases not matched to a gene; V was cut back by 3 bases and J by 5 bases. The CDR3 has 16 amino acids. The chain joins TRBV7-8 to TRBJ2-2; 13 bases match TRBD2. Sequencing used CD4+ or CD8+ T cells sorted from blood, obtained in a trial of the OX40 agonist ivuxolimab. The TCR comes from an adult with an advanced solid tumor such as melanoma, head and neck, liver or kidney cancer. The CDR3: CASSFGTSGATGELFF. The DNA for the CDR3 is TGTGCCAGCAGCTTCGGGACTAGCGGGGCGACCGGGGAGCTGTTTTTT.